A single sample is the source of the 29 T cell receptor beta chains below, sequenced in a study of blood T cell repertoires in COVID-19. Here immunoSEQ multiplex PCR was the method, and the copy in TCRdb shows in-frame clones only, minus some. The sample lists about 170,000 clones; less than 85% were seen once. Sequencing input: peripheral blood. The receptors were sampled from a human donor with acute or convalescent COVID-19. The donor label of this sample is uncertain.

The chain joins TRBV27 to TRBJ2-1; TRBD2 might be the D (6 bases). Germline values: CDR1 MNHEY, CDR2 SMNVEV (reference sequence). There are 17 residues in the CDR3. V dropped 7 bases and J dropped 3 bases, with 22 bases sitting between them. The CDR3, as DNA: TGTGCCAGCACCCCCCGGTTTGGGGGAGGTAACTACAATGAGCAGTTCTTC. Translating it yields CASTPRFGGGNYNEQFF.

This CDR3 is CASRSDRGPSSYEQYF. Written as DNA, the CDR3 is TGTGCCAGCAGATCCGACAGGGGACCTTCGTCCTACGAGCAGTACTTC. This chain uses TRBV27 with TRBJ2-7; TRBD1 aligns across 8 bases. J was trimmed by 1 base and V by 6 bases; bases with no gene match: 11. The CDR3 is 16 residues long. Germline CDR1 and CDR2: MNHEY and SMNVEV (reference sequence).

The J gene is TRBJ1-2, the V gene TRBV27; 7 bases are a match to TRBD1. The CDR3 is 13 amino acids. CDR1 is MNHEY, CDR2 SMNVEV, per germline (reference sequence). V lost 5 bases, J lost 5 bases, and 5 bases stayed unmatched. CDR3 in DNA: TGTGCCAGCAGTCAACCGACAGGGTATGGCTACACCTTC. It codes for CASSQPTGYGYTF.

This clone was detected a few times. The chain is built from TRBV7-2 and TRBJ1-5; D call uncertain. Germline V CDR1 and CDR2: SGHTA, FQGNSA. CDR3 length equals 13 residues. Trimming stripped 4 bases from V and 5 bases from J, with 9 bases between. This CDR3 reads CASSSRLDQPQHF. DNA for the CDR3: TGTGCCAGCAGCTCTAGACTTGATCAGCCCCAGCATTTT.

The gene calls are TRBV7-9 and TRBJ1-4; D remains ambiguous. The CDR3 loop spans 12 amino acids. Germline values: CDR1 SEHNR, CDR2 FQNEAQ (reference sequence). The ends were cut back, 5 bases at V and 6 bases at J, with 7 bases in the middle. CDR3 region: CASSAEHEKLFF. The CDR3 DNA reads as TGTGCCAGCAGCGCCGAGCATGAAAAACTGTTTTTT.

The chain uses TRBV11-2 and TRBJ2-3; 9 nucleotides agree with TRBD1. Germline V gives CDR1 SGHAT, CDR2 FQNNGV. CDR3 length: 17 amino acids. V dropped 1 base and J dropped 2; count of bases not matched to a gene: 7. The CDR3 DNA reads as TGTGCCAGCAGCTTAGGGGGGGACAGGGCTTTCACAGATACGCAGTATTTT. Its translation: CASSLGGDRAFTDTQYF.

The rearrangement uses TRBV5-4 and TRBJ2-7; TRBD2 might be the D (5 bases). Germline loops: CDR1 SGHNT, CDR2 YYREEE (reference sequence). There are 15 residues in the CDR3. Trimming took 3 bases from V and 3 from J, leaving 16 bases between them. CDR3 coding DNA: TGTGCCAGCAGCTCCTACAATGGAGGCGGCTACGAGCAGTACTTC. As protein: CASSSYNGGGYEQYF.

The gene calls are TRBV18 and TRBJ1-6; the D gene is possibly TRBD1 (6 bases). The germline gives CDR1 KGHSH, CDR2 LQKENI. The CDR3 runs to 15 residues. Trimming took off 3 bases at V and 6 bases at J, with 12 bases between the two ends. This chain's CDR3 is CASSPMGAGNSPLHF. CDR3 in DNA: TGTGCCAGCTCACCGATGGGGGCCGGTAATTCACCCCTCCACTTT.

The chain joins TRBV9 to TRBJ2-7; D possibly corresponds to TRBD2 (7 bases). The CDR3 runs to 16 residues. V dropped 0 bases and J dropped 3 bases, with 16 bases sitting between them. Looked up from germline, CDR1 is SGDLS and CDR2 is YYNGEE. Here the CDR3 DNA reads TGTGCCAGCAGCGTAGGCTTGGGGAGGGGGATCTACGAGCAGTACTTC. It encodes CASSVGLGRGIYEQYF.

The CDR3 coding sequence is TGCGCCAGCAGCTGGGACAGGGCCTCCTACAATGAGCAGTTCTTC. This encodes CASSWDRASYNEQFF. V is TRBV5-1 and J is TRBJ2-1; TRBD1 aligns across 9 bases. CDR1 and CDR2 from the germline V gene are SGHRS and YFSETQ. The J segment lost 0 bases and the V segment lost 3 bases, leaving 1 base of the junction unmatched. CDR3 length: 15 amino acids.

The chain couples TRBV5-4 to TRBJ2-1; the match to TRBD2 covers 12 bases. Germline V gene lookup returns CDR1 SGHNT and CDR2 YYREEE (reference sequence). V dropped 2 bases and J dropped 6; count of bases not matched to a gene: 9. The CDR3 length is 17 residues. CDR3 DNA sequence: TGTGCCAGCAGCTTAACTAGCGGGGGGCCCAGGGGCAATGAGCAGTTCTTC. This encodes CASSLTSGGPRGNEQFF. Complete variable domain (other parts from reference TRBV5-4 and TRBJ2-1): ETGVTQSPTHLIKTRGQQVTLRCSSQSGHNTVSWYQQALGQGPQFIFQYYREEENGRGNFPPRFSGLQFPNYSSELNVNALELDDSALYLCASSLTSGGPRGNEQFFGPGTRLTVL.

The J gene is TRBJ2-3, the V gene TRBV5-1; 9 bases are a match to TRBD2. From germline, CDR1 is SGHRS and CDR2 YFSETQ. V lost 1 base, J lost 1 base, and 4 bases stayed unmatched. The CDR3 has 16 amino acids. CDR3 bases: TGCGCCAGCAGCTTGATACCTAGCGGGGGCACAGATACGCAGTATTTT. Residues: CASSLIPSGGTDTQYF.

The chain couples TRBV6-5 to TRBJ2-3; D is unclear. There are 14 residues in the CDR3. V lost 2 bases and J lost 0, with 6 bases in between. Germline CDR1 and CDR2: MNHEY and SVGAGI. CDR3 sequence reads: CASSYLRSTDTQYF. Written as DNA, the CDR3 is TGTGCCAGCAGTTACCTCAGGAGCACAGATACGCAGTATTTT.

This chain connects TRBV30 to TRBJ2-1; 7 positions match TRBD1. The germline CDR1 and CDR2 sequences are GTSNPN and SVGIG (reference sequence). V trimming: 2 bases; J trimming: 8 bases; junction bases outside the gene matches: 6. CDR3 length equals 13 residues. In DNA form, the CDR3 reads TGTGCCTGGAGTAGGACAGGCTTGGATGAGCAGTTCTTC. It specifies CAWSRTGLDEQFF.

V is TRBV13 and J is TRBJ1-6, with D possibly matching TRBD1 (6 bases). This CDR3 comprises 18 residues. Germline CDR1 reads PRHDT; CDR2 reads FYEKMQ (reference sequence). Trimming took off 2 bases at V and 7 bases at J, with 21 bases between the two ends. The CDR3 DNA reads TGTGCCAGCAGCTTACAGGGGCGGACCCCCTATCGGAATTCACCCCTCCACTTT. Translation: CASSLQGRTPYRNSPLHF.

This clone was detected only once. V and J are TRBV12-2 and TRBJ1-5. TRBV12-2 is given as a pseudogene. The CDR3 covers 16 residues. DNA of the CDR3: TGTGCAAGTCGCCGCAAGGGAGGCGGTCTGCATCAGCCCCAGCATTTT. Translated: CASRRKGGGLHQPQHF.

The chain is built from TRBV6-2 or TRBV6-3 and TRBJ2-7, with a possible D match to TRBD2 (7 bases). The CDR3 is 16 amino acids. V lost 0 bases and J 3 bases, leaving 15 bases between the germline ends. In germline, CDR1 is MNHEY, CDR2 SVGEGT. The CDR3: CASSYSRGGRRYEQYF. Here the CDR3 DNA reads TGTGCCAGCAGTTACTCGCGCGGGGGCCGCCGCTACGAGCAGTACTTC.

The CDR3 DNA sequence: TGTGCCAGCAGCGTATCGGGGAGTCTCTCAACCGGGGAGCTGTTTTTT. This codes for CASSVSGSLSTGELFF. The chain joins TRBV9 to TRBJ2-2, with a possible D match to TRBD2 (5 bases). This CDR3 comprises 16 residues. The V and J ends lost 1 base and 5 bases respectively, with 15 bases between them. Germline loops: CDR1 SGDLS, CDR2 YYNGEE. Looking up the rest from reference TRBV9 and TRBJ2-2 gives the full variable domain: DSGVTQTPKHLITATGQRVTLRCSPRSGDLSVYWYQQSLDQGLQFLIQYYNGEERAKGNILERFSAQQFPDLHSELNLSSLELGDSALYFCASSVSGSLSTGELFFGEGSRLTVL.

The chain couples TRBV5-1 to TRBJ1-4; D unresolved. CDR3 length: 17 residues. Looked up from germline, CDR1 is SGHRS and CDR2 is YFSETQ. Trimming pared 4 bases from V and 0 bases from J, leaving 16 bases between. CDR3 region: CASSGGARTATNEKLFF. In DNA, the CDR3 is TGCGCCAGCAGCGGTGGAGCCCGGACTGCAACTAATGAAAAACTGTTTTTT. The entire variable domain, with the rest obtained from reference TRBV5-1 and TRBJ1-4, is as follows: KAGVTQTPRYLIKTRGQQVTLSCSPISGHRSVSWYQQTPGQGLQFLFEYFSETQRNKGNFPGRFSGRQFSNSRSEMNVSTLELGDSALYLCASSGGARTATNEKLFFGSGTQLSVL.

In its sample, this clone was seen once. Being one base from a much bigger clone, this may be a read error. The rearrangement links TRBV4-1 to TRBJ1-1; D is possibly TRBD1 (5 bases). V lost 4 bases and J lost 1, with 7 bases in between. Germline assignment: CDR1 MGHRA and CDR2 YSYEKL. This CDR3 region has 13 residues. CDR3 loop: CASSPGQNTEAFF. The CDR3 region has the DNA TGCGCCAGCAGCCCCGGACAGAACACTGAAGCTTTCTTT.

V and J are TRBV27 and TRBJ2-2, with D possibly matching TRBD2 (6 bases). The CDR3 runs 14 residues. CDR1 and CDR2 from the germline V gene are MNHEY and SMNVEV (reference sequence). The ends were cut back, 7 bases at V and 2 bases at J, with 11 bases in the middle. The CDR3 loop is CASTLAVNTGELFF. The CDR3 DNA reads TGTGCCAGCACCTTAGCGGTAAACACCGGGGAGCTGTTTTTT.

The rearrangement joins TRBV5-6 to TRBJ1-4, with 9 bases lining up with TRBD1. J gave up 10 bases and V 3 bases, and 4 bases lay outside the gene matches. CDR1 and CDR2 (germline): SGHDT, YYEEEE. The CDR3 spans 13 residues. In DNA form, the CDR3 reads TGTGCCAGCAGCTGGGACAGGGTTGGAAAACTGTTTTTT. It is translated as CASSWDRVGKLFF. The complete variable domain, with remaining parts taken from reference TRBV5-6 and TRBJ1-4, reads DAGVTQSPTHLIKTRGQQVTLRCSPKSGHDTVSWYQQALGQGPQFIFQYYEEEERQRGNFPDRFSGHQFPNYSSELNVNALLLGDSALYLCASSWDRVGKLFFGSGTQLSVL.

The chain uses TRBV7-6 and TRBJ2-1; 7 nucleotides match TRBD1. Germline V gene lookup returns CDR1 SGHVS and CDR2 FNYEAQ. V shed 2 bases and J 0 bases; nucleotides not matched to a gene: 4. The CDR3 is 16 residues long. CDR3 amino acids: CASSLLAGGSYNEQFF. The CDR3 DNA follows: TGTGCCAGCAGCTTATTGGCAGGGGGCTCCTACAATGAGCAGTTCTTC.

This chain connects TRBV5-1 to TRBJ2-3; 8 bases match TRBD2. CDR3 size: 16 residues. The germline gives CDR1 SGHRS, CDR2 YFSETQ. J lost 2 bases, V lost 6 bases, and 11 bases had no gene match. The CDR3 region is CASNIMAGGFTDTQYF. In DNA form, the CDR3 reads TGCGCCAGCAATATTATGGCGGGGGGATTCACAGATACGCAGTATTTT.

J is TRBJ2-3 and V is TRBV21-1; TRBD1, the table's D call, lacks a check against the DNA. TRBV21-1 is annotated as a pseudogene. CDR3 length: 16 residues. The CDR3 loop reads CASSSNRDRGPYTQYF. CDR3 nucleotide sequence: TGTGCCAGCAGCTCCAACCGGGACAGGGGACCTTATACGCAGTATTTT.

CDR3 amino acids: CASSVGSPQGGYEQYF. The CDR3 DNA reads TGTGCCAGCAGCGTAGGAAGTCCACAGGGTGGCTACGAGCAGTACTTC. The genes are TRBV9 and TRBJ2-7, with TRBD1 as a possible D gene (6 bases). Germline assignment: CDR1 SGDLS and CDR2 YYNGEE. Trimming pared 0 bases from V and 3 bases from J, leaving 16 bases between. The CDR3 is 16 amino acids.

This clone occurred a few times. The V gene is TRBV7-2, the J gene TRBJ2-2; 7 bases line up with TRBD2. After removal of 3 bases from V and 4 bases from J, the junction contained 5 bases not matched to a gene. CDR1 is SGHTA and CDR2 is FQGNSA in the germline V gene. The CDR3 is 15 residues long. In DNA form, the CDR3 reads TGTGCCAGCAGCTTGCAAATAGCGGGCACCGGGGAGCTGTTTTTT. It is translated as CASSLQIAGTGELFF.

The genes are TRBV3-1 (or the pseudogene TRBV3-2) and TRBJ1-1; 9 bases fit TRBD1. This CDR3 spans 15 amino acids. Trimming took 3 bases from V and 4 from J; bases not matched to a gene: 6. Per the germline V gene, CDR1 is LGHDT and CDR2 is YNNKEL (reference sequence). As DNA, the CDR3 is TGTGCCAGCAGCCACACCGGGACAGGGAGCACTGAAGCTTTCTTT. Translated: CASSHTGTGSTEAFF.

V gene TRBV19 combines with J gene TRBJ2-7; possible D gene TRBD1, 5 bases. The CDR3 extends over 13 amino acids. Trimming took 6 bases from V and 3 from J, leaving 12 bases between them. Germline V gene sequence: CDR1 LNHDA, CDR2 SQIVND (reference sequence). The CDR3 region is CASRAGQIYEQYF. The CDR3 DNA sequence: TGTGCCAGTAGGGCAGGGCAAATCTACGAGCAGTACTTC.